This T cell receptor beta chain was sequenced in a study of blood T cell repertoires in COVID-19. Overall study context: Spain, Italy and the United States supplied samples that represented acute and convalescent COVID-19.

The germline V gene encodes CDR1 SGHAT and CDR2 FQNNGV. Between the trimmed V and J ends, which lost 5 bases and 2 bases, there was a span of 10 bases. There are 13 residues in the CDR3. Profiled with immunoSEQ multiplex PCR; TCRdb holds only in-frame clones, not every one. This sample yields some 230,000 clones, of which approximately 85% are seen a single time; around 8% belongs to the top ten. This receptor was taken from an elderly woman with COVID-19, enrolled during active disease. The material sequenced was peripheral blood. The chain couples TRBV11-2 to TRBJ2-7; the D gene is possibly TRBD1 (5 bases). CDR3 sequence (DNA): TGTGCCAGCAGCACCATGACAGCCTACGAGCAGTACTTC. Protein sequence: CASSTMTAYEQYF.